Each of the 4 T cell receptor beta chains below was sequenced from the same sample in a study of response to subunit inactivated influenza vaccine. TCRdb reanalysed the RT-PCR reads using MiXCR and keeps one entry per CDR3 protein. The sample includes roughly 790,000 distinct CDR3 sequences, less than 25% of them seen just once. Here the sequenced sample was PBMCs from blood, taken around 5 days after vaccination. Receptors originate from a man aged 45-65 years who received an inactivated influenza vaccine.

The genes are TRBV18 and TRBJ1-6, with D perhaps TRBD1 (5 bases). Germline V lookup: CDR1 KGHSH, CDR2 LQKENI. CDR3 length equals 14 residues. With 6 bases removed from V and 4 bases from J, the gap between germline ends came to 10 bases. The CDR3 nucleotides are TGTGCCAGCTCGGGGGAGTCGTATAATTCACCCCTCCACTTT. Its translation is CASSGESYNSPLHF. Full variable domain (remainder filled in from reference TRBV18 and TRBJ1-6): NAGVMQNPRHLVRRRGQEARLRCSPMKGHSHVYWYRQLPEEGLKFMVYLQKENIIDESGMPKERFSAEFPKEGPSILRIQQVVRGDSAAYFCASSGESYNSPLHFGNGTRLTVT.

This clonotype was picked up a small number of times. The chain joins TRBV12-3 or TRBV12-4 to TRBJ1-1, with D unresolved. Trimming stripped 7 bases from V and 4 bases from J, with 13 bases between. The CDR3 covers 13 residues. CDR3 bases: TGTGCCAGCAACCGGGAAAGCAGCACTGAAGCTTTCTTT. This gives the protein CASNRESSTEAFF.

The chain combines TRBV18 with TRBJ2-6; D is unclear. The V gene's germline CDR1 is KGHSH and CDR2 LQKENI. The CDR3 has 16 residues. V was shortened by 0 bases and J by 0 bases, with 6 bases between the two germline ends. As DNA, the CDR3 is TGTGCCAGCTCACCACCGACGGCCTCTGGGGCCAACGTCCTGACTTTC. Amino acid sequence: CASSPPTASGANVLTF.

About this clonotype itself: One end of the junction fails to match germline, which may point to a read error. J is TRBJ2-2 and V is TRBV11-2; D is ambiguous. The CDR3 covers 12 residues. Per the germline V gene, CDR1 is SGHAT and CDR2 is FQNNGV. The CDR3 spells CASRLVTGELFF. The CDR3 DNA is TGTGCCAGCCGCTTAGTCACTGGGGAGCTGTTTTTT.